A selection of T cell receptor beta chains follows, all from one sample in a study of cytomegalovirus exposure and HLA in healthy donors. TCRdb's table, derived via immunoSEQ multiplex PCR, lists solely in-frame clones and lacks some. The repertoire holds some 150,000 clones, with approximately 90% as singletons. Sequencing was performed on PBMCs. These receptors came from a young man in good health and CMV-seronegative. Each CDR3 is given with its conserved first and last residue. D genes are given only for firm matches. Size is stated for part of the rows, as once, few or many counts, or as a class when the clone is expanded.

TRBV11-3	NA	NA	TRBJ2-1	CASSLDWRDSRNEQFF	TGTGCCAGCAGCTTAGATTGGCGGGATAGTCGGAATGAGCAGTTCTTC
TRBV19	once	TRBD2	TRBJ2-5	CASSYGLAGGIETQYF	TGTGCCAGCAGCTACGGACTAGCGGGAGGCATAGAGACCCAGTACTTC
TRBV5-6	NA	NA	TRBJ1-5	CASSQGQGAAQPQHF	TGTGCCAGCAGCCAGGGGCAGGGTGCGGCTCAGCCCCAGCATTTT
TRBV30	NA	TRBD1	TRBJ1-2	CAWKQDRGFYGYTF	TGTGCCTGGAAACAGGACAGGGGATTCTATGGCTACACCTTC
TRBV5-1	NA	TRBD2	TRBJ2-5	CASSLGILLVGRAQETQYF	TGCGCCAGCAGCTTGGGGATTCTGTTAGTTGGGAGGGCACAAGAGACCCAGTACTTC
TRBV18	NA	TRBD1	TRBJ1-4	CASSPPASLGTANEKLFF	TGTGCCAGCTCACCCCCTGCATCGCTCGGGACAGCTAATGAAAAACTGTTTTTT
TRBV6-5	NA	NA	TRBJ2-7	CASSFLRGEQYF	TGTGCCAGCAGTTTTCTCAGGGGTGAGCAGTACTTC
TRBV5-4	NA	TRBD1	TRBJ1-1	CASRGQGMNTEAFF	TGTGCCAGCAGGGGACAGGGGATGAACACTGAAGCTTTCTTT
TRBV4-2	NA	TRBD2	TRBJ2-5	CASSQVGGAGETQYF	TGTGCCAGCAGCCAAGTCGGGGGGGCCGGAGAGACCCAGTACTTC
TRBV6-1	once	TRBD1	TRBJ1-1	CASSEAGTGKTEAFF	TGTGCCAGCAGTGAAGCCGGGACAGGGAAAACTGAAGCTTTCTTT
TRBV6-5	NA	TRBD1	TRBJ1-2	CASSWDRDYGYTF	TGTGCCAGCAGTTGGGACAGGGACTATGGCTACACCTTC
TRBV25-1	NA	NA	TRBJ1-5	CASSESGRGHNQPQHF	TGTGCCAGCAGTGAATCCGGCAGGGGCCACAATCAGCCCCAGCATTTT
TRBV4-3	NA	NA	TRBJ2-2	CASRRQGNTGELFF	TGCGCCAGCAGGCGTCAGGGTAACACCGGGGAGCTGTTTTTT
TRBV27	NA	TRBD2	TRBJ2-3	CASSSVFGRGGPDTQYF	TGTGCCAGCAGCTCCGTTTTCGGGCGGGGGGGACCAGATACGCAGTATTTT
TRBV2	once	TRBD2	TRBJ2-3	CATTGTNTDTQYF	TGTGCAACCACCGGGACTAACACAGATACGCAGTATTTT
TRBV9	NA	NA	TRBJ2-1	CASSVSGTPDNEQFF	TGTGCCAGCAGCGTCTCCGGGACACCCGACAATGAGCAGTTCTTC
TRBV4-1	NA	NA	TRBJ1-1	CASSGPGLPSRAFF	TGCGCCAGCAGCGGACCGGGACTTCCAAGTCGAGCTTTCTTT
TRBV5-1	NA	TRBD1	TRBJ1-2	CASSLVAGGGYTF	TGCGCCAGCAGCTTGGTGGCAGGGGGCGGCTACACCTTC
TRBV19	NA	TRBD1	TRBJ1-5	CASTTTGPNQPQHF	TGTGCCAGTACCACGACAGGGCCCAATCAGCCCCAGCATTTT
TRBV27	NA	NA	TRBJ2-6	CASSGGDRSSGANVLTF	TGTGCCAGCAGCGGGGGAGACCGGAGCTCTGGGGCCAACGTCCTGACTTTC
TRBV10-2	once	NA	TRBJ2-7	CASSIGGARYEQYF	TGCGCCAGCTCAATTGGGGGGGCGCGGTACGAGCAGTACTTC
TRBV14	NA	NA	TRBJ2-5	CASSQGAGSETQYF	TGTGCCAGCAGCCAGGGGGCAGGGTCGGAGACCCAGTACTTC
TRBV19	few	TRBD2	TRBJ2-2	CASSPGLAGDTGELFF	TGTGCCAGTAGTCCGGGACTAGCGGGGGATACCGGGGAGCTGTTTTTT
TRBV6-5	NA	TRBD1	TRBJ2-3	CASSYTGGDTQYF	TGTGCCAGCAGTTACACAGGGGGAGATACGCAGTATTTT